This T cell receptor (beta chain) was recorded in a study of CD8+CD57+ T cells in acquired aplastic anemia. According to the study, genomic DNA was the template for TCR beta VDJ and CDR3 profiling. TCRdb re-derived calls from the reads in MiXCR, one entry per CDR3 protein. The sample holds just over 400,000 distinct CDR3 sequences, just under 70% seen once. Trimming cost V 4 bases and J 9 bases, with 16 bases left between them. The CDR3 has 14 residues. The germline gives CDR1 LNHDA, CDR2 SQIVND (reference sequence). In this sample, this clonotype turned up a few times. The receptor was isolated from a human donor in good health, serving as a control. The V gene is TRBV19, the J gene TRBJ2-1; D is perhaps TRBD2 (6 bases). Sequenced material: sorted CD4+, CD8+, or CD8+CD57+ T cells (not recorded which) from PBMCs. CDR3 region: CASSRRGGWGEQFF. In nucleotides, the CDR3 is TGTGCCAGTAGTAGGAGGGGTGGATGGGGTGAGCAGTTCTTC. The whole variable domain, remainder taken from reference TRBV19 and TRBJ2-1, is DGGITQSPKYLFRKEGQNVTLSCEQNLNHDAMYWYRQDPGQGLRLIYYSQIVNDFQKGDIAEGYSVSREKKESFPLTVTSAQKNPTAFYLCASSRRGGWGEQFFGPGTRLTVL.